The table lists the clone carrying this TCR beta chain with many counts. These data originate in a study of neurological immune-mediated disorders. The team produced cDNA through 5'RACE using 10-nucleotide random UMIs. Each CDR3 protein is one row after TCRdb ran MiXCR on the 5' RACE reads. The data show more than 75,000 distinct CDR3 sequences, approximately 4% seen once. V shed 2 bases and J shed 2 bases, with 13 bases lying between them. CDR3 length: 15 amino acids. The V gene's germline CDR1 is MNHEY and CDR2 SMNVEV (reference sequence). Sequences were obtained from PBMCs. The clonotype comes from a woman between 50 and 59 years old with multiple sclerosis. The chain is built from TRBV27 and TRBJ2-7; the D gene could be TRBD1 or TRBD2 (5 bases each). For the CDR3, the DNA is TGTGCCAGCAGTTTAAAACCGGGGCAAACCTACGAGCAGTACTTC. Amino acid sequence: CASSLKPGQTYEQYF.